The TCR beta chain described here comes from a study of identical twins. This clonotype occurred a few times. Its antigen remains unidentified. The CDR3 is made up of 15 amino acids. Trimming removed 1 base from V and 3 bases from J, with 12 bases in between. CDR1 LGHDT and CDR2 YNNKEL come from the germline V gene (reference sequence). One entry per CDR3 protein, called by TCRdb with MiXCR from the 5' RACE reads. Among 400,000 to 600,000 distinct CDR3 sequences listed, 20% to 25% were seen once. Study-level results: Out-of-frame TCR alpha sharing observed in monozygotic twins exceeded model estimates. For cord blood, abundant beta clonotypes had fewer insertions, unlike memory repertoires, which showed none.

These data were also filed under a second study, of yellow fever vaccine responses in identical twins.

The genes are TRBV3-1 and TRBJ1-1; a weak D match, TRBD1 (6 bases). The sequenced sample consisted of CD4+ T cells sorted from blood. The clonotype comes from a woman between 18 and 29 years old in good health. The CDR3, as DNA: TGTGCCAGCAGCCAAGTCGGGGGCTGGGACACTGAAGCTTTCTTT. Its protein is CASSQVGGWDTEAFF.